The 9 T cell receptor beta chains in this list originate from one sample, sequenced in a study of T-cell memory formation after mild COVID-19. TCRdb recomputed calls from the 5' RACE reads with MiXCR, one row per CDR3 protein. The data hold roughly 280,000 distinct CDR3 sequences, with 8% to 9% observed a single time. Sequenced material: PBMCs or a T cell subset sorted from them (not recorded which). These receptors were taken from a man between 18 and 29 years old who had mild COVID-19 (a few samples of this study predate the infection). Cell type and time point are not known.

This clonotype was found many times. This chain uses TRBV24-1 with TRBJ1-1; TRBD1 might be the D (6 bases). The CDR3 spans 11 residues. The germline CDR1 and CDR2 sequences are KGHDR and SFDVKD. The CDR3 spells CALRGGTEAFF. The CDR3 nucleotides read TGTGCTTTACGAGGGGGCACTGAAGCTTTCTTT.

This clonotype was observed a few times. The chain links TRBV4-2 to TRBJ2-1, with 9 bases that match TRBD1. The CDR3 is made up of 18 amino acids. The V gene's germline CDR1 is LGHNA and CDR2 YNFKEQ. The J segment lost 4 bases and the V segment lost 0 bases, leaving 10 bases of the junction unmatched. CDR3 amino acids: CASSQDEGAGTGYNEQFF. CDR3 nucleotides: TGTGCCAGCAGCCAAGACGAGGGTGCCGGGACAGGGTACAATGAGCAGTTCTTC.

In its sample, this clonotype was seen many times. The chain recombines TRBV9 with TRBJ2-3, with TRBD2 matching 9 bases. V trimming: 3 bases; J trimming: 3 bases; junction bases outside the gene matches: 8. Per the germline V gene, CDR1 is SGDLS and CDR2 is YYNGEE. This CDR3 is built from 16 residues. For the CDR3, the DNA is TGTGCCAGCAGCGAGGGACAAGCGGGGGGAACAGATACGCAGTATTTT. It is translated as CASSEGQAGGTDTQYF. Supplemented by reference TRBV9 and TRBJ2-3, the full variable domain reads DSGVTQTPKHLITATGQRVTLRCSPRSGDLSVYWYQQSLDQGLQFLIQYYNGEERAKGNILERFSAQQFPDLHSELNLSSLELGDSALYFCASSEGQAGGTDTQYFGPGTRLTVL.

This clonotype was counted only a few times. CDR3 sequence reads: CASSLGVVGETQYF. In DNA, the CDR3 is TGTGCCAGCAGCTTGGGGGTGGTAGGTGAGACCCAGTACTTC. This rearrangement joins TRBV5-5 to TRBJ2-5, with D hard to call. The CDR3 sequence is 14 residues long. With 0 bases removed from V and 5 bases from J, the gap between germline ends came to 11 bases. Germline CDR1 and CDR2: SGHKS and YYEKEE (reference sequence).

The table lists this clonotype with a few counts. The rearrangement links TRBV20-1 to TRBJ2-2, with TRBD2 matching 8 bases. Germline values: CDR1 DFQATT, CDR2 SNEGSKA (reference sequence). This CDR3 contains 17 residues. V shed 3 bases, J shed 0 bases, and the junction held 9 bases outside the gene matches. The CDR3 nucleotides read TGCAGTGCTAGTATTTCGCGGGGGGCTGCGAACACCGGGGAGCTGTTTTTT. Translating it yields CSASISRGAANTGELFF.

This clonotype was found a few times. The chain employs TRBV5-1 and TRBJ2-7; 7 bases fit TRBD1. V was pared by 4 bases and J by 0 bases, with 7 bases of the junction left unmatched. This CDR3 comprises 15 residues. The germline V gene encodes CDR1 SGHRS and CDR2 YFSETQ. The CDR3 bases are TGCGCCAGCAGCCGGGACAGTTCTAGCTCCTACGAGCAGTACTTC. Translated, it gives CASSRDSSSSYEQYF.

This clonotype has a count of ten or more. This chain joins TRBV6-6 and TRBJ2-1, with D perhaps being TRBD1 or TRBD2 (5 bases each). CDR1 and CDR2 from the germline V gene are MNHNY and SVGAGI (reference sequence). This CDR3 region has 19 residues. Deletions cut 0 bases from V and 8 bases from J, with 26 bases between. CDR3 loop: CASSYSKSGIPPTGYEQFF. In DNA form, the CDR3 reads TGTGCCAGCAGTTACTCGAAATCCGGGATCCCGCCTACAGGATATGAGCAGTTCTTC.

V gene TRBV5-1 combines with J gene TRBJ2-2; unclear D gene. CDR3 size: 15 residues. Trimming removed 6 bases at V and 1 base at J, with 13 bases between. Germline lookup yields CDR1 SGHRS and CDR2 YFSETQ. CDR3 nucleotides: TGCGCCAGCAACGTTGCGGCGGAGAACACCGGGGAGCTGTTTTTT. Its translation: CASNVAAENTGELFF.

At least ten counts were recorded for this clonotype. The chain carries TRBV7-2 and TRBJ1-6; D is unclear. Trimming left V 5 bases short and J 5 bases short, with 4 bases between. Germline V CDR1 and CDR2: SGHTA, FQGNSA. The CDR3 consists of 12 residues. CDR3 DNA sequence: TGTGCCAGCAGCGCTAATAATTCACCCCTCCACTTT. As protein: CASSANNSPLHF.